These T cell receptor beta chains were read from a single sample in a study of T-cell memory formation after mild COVID-19. TCRdb analysed the 5' RACE reads with MiXCR anew, one entry per CDR3 protein. The sample lists some 130,000 distinct CDR3 sequences, roughly 6% occurring once. Sequencing was done on a sample of PBMCs or a T cell subset sorted from them (not recorded which). Source of these receptors: an adult woman who had mild COVID-19 (a few samples of this study predate the infection). Cell type and time point are not known. Each CDR3 is given without its conserved first and last residue.

TRBV6-5 ASSSGGQPQH
TRBV29-1 SVGRGAGGIEQY
TRBV5-1 ASSLRTERNEQF
TRBV4-1 ASSHRTGGVEQY
TRBV5-8 ASRVWDGYT
TRBV12-3/TRBV12-4 ASGLWSGANVLT
TRBV29-1 SVDPAGTGGSSTDTQY
TRBV12-3/TRBV12-4 ASSLGLGLGIYEQY
TRBV15 ATSRSGPTDTQY
TRBV2 ASSGDRGRSAGANVLT
TRBV4-3 ASSQASSLAGGGNIQY
TRBV4-1 ASSQVGTGELF
TRBV12-3/TRBV12-4 ASSSFWTSGRSTDTQY
TRBV7-2 ASSLTPSGTDTQY
TRBV4-2 ASRLAGVKSNEQF
TRBV7-3 ASSLGASGSSYEQF